Given below is one T cell receptor beta chain in context. Germline V gene sequence: CDR1 SGHNT, CDR2 YYREEE (reference sequence). The CDR3 length is 16 residues. V was shortened by 0 bases and J by 0 bases, with 13 bases between the two germline ends. With autoimmune disease history or systemic immunosuppression, patients were excluded. Profiling relied on immunoSEQ multiplex PCR, and the TCRdb table lists in-frame clones only, not all of them. The table records 83,000 or so clones, more than 90% of them present only once. The source of the sample is a study of OX40 agonist ivuxolimab in advanced cancers. Study-wide context: Antecedent anti-PD-1, anti-PD-L1 or anti-CTLA-4 therapy was permissible, with around 41% having received some.

This rearrangement joins TRBV5-4 to TRBJ2-7; unclear D gene. The sequences come from CD4+ or CD8+ T cells sorted from blood, collected in a trial of the OX40 agonist ivuxolimab. The clonotype originates from an adult with an advanced solid tumor such as melanoma, head and neck, liver or kidney cancer. CDR3 DNA: TGTGCCAGCAGCTTGGGGGCAGGCCTCCTCTCCTACGAGCAGTACTTC. Its translation is CASSLGAGLLSYEQYF.